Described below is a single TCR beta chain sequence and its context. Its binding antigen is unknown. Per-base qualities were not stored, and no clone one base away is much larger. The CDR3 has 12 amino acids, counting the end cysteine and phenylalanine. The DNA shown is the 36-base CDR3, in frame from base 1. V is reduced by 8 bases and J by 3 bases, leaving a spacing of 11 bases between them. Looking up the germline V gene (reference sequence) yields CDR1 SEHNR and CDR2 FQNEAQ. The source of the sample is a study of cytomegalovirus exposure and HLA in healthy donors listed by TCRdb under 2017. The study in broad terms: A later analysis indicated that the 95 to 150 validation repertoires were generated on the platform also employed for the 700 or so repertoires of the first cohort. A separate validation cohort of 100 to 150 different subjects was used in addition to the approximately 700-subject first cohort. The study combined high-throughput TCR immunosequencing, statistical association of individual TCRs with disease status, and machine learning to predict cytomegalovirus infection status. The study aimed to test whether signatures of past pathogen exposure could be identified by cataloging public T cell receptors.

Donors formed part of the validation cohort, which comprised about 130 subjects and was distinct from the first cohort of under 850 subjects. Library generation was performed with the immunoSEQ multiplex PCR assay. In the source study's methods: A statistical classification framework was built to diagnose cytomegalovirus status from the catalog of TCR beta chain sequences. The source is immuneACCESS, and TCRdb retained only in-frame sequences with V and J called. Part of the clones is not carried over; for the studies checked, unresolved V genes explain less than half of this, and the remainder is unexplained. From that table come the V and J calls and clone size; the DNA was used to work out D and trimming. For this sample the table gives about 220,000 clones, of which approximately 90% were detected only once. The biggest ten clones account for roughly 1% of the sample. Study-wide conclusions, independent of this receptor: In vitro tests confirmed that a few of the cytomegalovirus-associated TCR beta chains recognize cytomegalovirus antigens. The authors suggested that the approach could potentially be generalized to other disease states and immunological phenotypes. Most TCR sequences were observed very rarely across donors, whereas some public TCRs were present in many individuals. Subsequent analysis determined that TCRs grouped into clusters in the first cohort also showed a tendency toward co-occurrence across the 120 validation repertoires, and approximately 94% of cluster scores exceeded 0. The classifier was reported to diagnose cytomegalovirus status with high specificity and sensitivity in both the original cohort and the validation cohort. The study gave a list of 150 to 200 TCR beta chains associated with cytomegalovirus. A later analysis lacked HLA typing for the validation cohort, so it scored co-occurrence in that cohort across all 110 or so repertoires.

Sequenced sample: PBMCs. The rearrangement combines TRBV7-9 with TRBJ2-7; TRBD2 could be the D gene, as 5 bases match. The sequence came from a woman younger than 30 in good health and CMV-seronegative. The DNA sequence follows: TGTGCCAGCCTGGGAGACCTCTACGAGCAGTACTTC. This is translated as CASLGDLYEQYF.